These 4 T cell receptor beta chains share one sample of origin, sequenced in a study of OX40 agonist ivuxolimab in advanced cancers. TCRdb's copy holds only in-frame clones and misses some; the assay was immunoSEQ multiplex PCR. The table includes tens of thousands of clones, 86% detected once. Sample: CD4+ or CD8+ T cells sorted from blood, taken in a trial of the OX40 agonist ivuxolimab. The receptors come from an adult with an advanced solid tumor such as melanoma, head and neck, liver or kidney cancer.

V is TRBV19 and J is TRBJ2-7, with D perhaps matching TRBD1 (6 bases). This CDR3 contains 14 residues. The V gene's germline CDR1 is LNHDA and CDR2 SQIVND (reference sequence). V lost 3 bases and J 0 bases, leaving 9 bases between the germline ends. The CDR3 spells CASSIGQSSYEQYF. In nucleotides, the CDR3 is TGTGCCAGTAGTATCGGACAGTCCTCCTACGAGCAGTACTTC.

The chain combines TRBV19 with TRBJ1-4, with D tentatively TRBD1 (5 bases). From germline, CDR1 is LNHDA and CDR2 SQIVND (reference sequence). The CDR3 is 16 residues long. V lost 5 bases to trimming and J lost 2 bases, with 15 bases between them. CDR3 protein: CASSPRLGATNEKLFF. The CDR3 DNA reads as TGTGCCAGTAGTCCTCGCCTCGGGGCGACTAATGAAAAACTGTTTTTT.

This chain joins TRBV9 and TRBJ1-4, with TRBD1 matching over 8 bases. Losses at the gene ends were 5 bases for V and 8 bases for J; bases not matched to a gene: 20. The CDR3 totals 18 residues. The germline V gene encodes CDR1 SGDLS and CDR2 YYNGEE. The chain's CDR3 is CASSWTGLRASRWEKLFF. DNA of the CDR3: TGTGCCAGCAGTTGGACAGGGTTACGAGCCTCACGATGGGAAAAACTGTTTTTT. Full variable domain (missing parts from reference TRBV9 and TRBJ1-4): DSGVTQTPKHLITATGQRVTLRCSPRSGDLSVYWYQQSLDQGLQFLIQYYNGEERAKGNILERFSAQQFPDLHSELNLSSLELGDSALYFCASSWTGLRASRWEKLFFGSGTQLSVL.

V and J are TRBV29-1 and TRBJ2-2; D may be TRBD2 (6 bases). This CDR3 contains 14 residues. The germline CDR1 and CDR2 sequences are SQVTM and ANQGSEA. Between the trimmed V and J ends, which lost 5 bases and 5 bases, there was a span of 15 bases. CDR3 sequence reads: CSVNRDSSTGELFF. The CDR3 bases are TGCAGCGTTAATCGGGACTCTTCAACCGGGGAGCTGTTTTTT.